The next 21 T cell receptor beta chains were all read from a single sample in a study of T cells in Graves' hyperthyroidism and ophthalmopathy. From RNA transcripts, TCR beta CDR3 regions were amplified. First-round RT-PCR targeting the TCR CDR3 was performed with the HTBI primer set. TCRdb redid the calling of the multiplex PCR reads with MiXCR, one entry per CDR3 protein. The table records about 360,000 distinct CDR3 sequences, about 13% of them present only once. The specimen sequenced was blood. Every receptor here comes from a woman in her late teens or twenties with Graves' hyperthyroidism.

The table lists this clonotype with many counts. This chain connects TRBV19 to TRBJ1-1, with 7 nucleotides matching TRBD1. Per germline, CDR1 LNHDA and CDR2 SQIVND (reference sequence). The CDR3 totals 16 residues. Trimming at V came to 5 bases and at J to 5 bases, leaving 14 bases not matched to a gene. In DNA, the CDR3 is TGTGCCAGTAGTCCCACCGGGGGAGGGGGCCGAACTGAAGCTTTCTTT. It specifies CASSPTGGGGRTEAFF.

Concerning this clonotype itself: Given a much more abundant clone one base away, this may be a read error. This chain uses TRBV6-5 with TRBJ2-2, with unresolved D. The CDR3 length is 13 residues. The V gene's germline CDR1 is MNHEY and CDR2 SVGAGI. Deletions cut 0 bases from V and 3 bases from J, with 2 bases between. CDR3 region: CASSYSYTGELFF. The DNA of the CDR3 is TGTGCCAGCAGTTACTCGTACACCGGGGAGCTGTTTTTT.

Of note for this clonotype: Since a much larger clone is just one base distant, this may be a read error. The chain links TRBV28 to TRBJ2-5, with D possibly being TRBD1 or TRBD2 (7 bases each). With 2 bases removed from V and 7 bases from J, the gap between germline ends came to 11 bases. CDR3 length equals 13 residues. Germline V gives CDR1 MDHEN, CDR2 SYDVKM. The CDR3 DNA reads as TGTGCCAGCAGTTTACCAGGGGGGGGGACCCAGTACTTC. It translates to CASSLPGGGTQYF.

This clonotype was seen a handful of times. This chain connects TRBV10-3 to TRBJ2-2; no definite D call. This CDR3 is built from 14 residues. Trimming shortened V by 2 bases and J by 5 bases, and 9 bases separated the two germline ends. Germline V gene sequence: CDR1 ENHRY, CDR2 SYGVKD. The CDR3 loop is CAISEVGRTGELFF. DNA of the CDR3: TGTGCCATCAGTGAGGTGGGCCGGACCGGGGAGCTGTTTTTT.

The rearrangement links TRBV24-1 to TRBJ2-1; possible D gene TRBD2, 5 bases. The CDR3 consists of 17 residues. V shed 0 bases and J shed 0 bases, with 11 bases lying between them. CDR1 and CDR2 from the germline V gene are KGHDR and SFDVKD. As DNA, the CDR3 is TGTGCCACCAGTGATTTGGACACTAGGAGCTCCTACAATGAGCAGTTCTTC. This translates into CATSDLDTRSSYNEQFF.

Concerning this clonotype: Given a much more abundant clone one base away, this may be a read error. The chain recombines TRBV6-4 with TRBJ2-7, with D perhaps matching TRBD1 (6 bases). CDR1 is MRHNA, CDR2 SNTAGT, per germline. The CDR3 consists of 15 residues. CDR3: CTSSYSTGNLYEQYF. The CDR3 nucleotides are TGTACCAGCAGTTACTCCACAGGGAATCTCTACGAGCAGTACTTC.

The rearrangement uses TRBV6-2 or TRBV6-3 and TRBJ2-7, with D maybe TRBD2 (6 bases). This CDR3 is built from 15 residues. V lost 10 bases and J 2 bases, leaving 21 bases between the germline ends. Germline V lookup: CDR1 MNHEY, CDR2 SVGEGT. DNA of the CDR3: TGTGCCACGGGGCGAGGGCGGGACCTCGCCTACGAGCAGTACTTC. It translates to CATGRGRDLAYEQYF.

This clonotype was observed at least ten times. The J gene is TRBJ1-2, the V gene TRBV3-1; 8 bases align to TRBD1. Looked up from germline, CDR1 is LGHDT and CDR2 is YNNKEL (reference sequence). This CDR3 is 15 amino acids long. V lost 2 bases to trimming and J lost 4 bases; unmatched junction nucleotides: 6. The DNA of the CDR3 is TGTGCCAGCAGCCAAAGCTCAGGGGGCGGCTATGGCTACACCTTC. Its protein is CASSQSSGGGYGYTF.

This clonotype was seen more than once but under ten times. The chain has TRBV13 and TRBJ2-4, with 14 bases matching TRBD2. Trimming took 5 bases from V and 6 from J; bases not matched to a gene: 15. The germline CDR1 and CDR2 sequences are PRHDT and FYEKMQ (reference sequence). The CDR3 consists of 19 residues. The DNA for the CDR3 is TGTGCCAGCAGCCATACGTCCAGACTAGCGGGAGGGGTTGGAAACATTCAGTACTTC. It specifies CASSHTSRLAGGVGNIQYF.

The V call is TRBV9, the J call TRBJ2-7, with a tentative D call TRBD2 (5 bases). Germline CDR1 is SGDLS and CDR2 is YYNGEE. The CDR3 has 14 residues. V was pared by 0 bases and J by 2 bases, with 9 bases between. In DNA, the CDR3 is TGTGCCAGCAGCGTAGGCCCAGCGGCCTACGAGCAGTACTTC. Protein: CASSVGPAAYEQYF.

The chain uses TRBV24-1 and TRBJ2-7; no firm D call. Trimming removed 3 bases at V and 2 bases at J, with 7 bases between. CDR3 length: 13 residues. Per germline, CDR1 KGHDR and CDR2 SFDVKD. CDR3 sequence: CATSDPLAYEQYF. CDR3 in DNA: TGTGCCACCAGTGATCCGCTAGCCTACGAGCAGTACTTC.

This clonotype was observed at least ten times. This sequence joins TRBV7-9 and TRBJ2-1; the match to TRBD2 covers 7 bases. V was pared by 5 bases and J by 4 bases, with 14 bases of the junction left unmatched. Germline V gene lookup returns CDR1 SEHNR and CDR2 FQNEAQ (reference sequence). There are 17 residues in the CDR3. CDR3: CASSPRGAGVTYNEQFF. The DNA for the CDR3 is TGTGCCAGCAGCCCCAGAGGGGCGGGAGTAACGTACAATGAGCAGTTCTTC.

CDR3 residues: CASTPTAGEGSPLHF. The CDR3 nucleotides read TGTGCCAGTACCCCGACCGCAGGGGAAGGTTCACCCCTCCACTTT. The chain carries TRBV19 and TRBJ1-6, with D tentatively TRBD1 (6 bases). V lost 7 bases, J lost 9 bases, and 19 bases lay in between. This CDR3 comprises 15 residues. The germline CDR1 and CDR2 sequences are LNHDA and SQIVND (reference sequence).

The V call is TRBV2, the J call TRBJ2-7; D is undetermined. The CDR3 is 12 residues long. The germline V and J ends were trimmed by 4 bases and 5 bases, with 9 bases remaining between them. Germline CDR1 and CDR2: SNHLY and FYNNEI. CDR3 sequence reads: CASSVEVNEQYF. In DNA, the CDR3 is TGTGCCAGCAGTGTTGAGGTTAACGAGCAGTACTTC.

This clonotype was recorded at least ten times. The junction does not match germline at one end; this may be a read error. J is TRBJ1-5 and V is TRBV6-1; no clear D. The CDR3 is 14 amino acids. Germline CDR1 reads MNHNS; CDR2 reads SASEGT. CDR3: CASIEDRSNQPQHF. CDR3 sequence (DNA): TGTGCCAGCATTGAAGACCGTAGCAATCAGCCCCAGCATTTT.

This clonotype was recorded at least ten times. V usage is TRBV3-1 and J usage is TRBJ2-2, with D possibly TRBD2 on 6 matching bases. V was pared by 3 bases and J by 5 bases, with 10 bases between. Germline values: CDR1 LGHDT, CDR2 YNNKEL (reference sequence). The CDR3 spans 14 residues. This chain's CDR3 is CASSHRRGTGELFF. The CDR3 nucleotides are TGTGCCAGCAGCCATAGGAGGGGAACCGGGGAGCTGTTTTTT.

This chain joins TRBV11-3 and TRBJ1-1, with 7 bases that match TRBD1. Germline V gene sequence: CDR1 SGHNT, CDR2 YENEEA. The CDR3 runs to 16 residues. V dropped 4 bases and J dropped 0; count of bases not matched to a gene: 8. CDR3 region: CASSSSRGGMNTEAFF. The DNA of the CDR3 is TGTGCCAGCAGCTCCAGCAGGGGGGGCATGAACACTGAAGCTTTCTTT.

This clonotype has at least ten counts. The CDR3 region is CASRGGGRPPRTGELFF. The DNA of the CDR3 is TGTGCCAGCAGAGGAGGTGGGAGGCCCCCGAGGACCGGGGAGCTGTTTTTT. The chain is built from TRBV28 and TRBJ2-2; maybe TRBD2 (6 bases). The CDR3 is 17 amino acids. Trimming stripped 6 bases from V and 5 bases from J, with 22 bases between. The V gene's germline CDR1 is MDHEN and CDR2 SYDVKM.

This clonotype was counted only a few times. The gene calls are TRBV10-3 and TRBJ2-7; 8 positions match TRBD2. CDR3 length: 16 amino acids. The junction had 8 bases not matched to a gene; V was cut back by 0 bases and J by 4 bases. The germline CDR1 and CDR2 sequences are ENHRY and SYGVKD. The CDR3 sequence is CAISESETSAGYEQYF. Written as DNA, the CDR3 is TGTGCCATCAGTGAGTCGGAGACTAGCGCAGGGTACGAGCAGTACTTC.

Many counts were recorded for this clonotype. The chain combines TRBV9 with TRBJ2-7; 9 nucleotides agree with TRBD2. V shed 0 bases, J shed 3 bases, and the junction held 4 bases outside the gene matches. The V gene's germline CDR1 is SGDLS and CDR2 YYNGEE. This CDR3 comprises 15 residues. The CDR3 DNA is TGTGCCAGCAGCGTAGGGGCTAGCGGGATCTACGAGCAGTACTTC. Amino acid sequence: CASSVGASGIYEQYF.

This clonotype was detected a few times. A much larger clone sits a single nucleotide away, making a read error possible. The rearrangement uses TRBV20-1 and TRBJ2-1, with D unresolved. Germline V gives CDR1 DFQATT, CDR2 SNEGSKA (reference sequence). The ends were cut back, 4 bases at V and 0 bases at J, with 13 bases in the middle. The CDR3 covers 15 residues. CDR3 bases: TGCAGTGCTAATCGTCGGTACAGCTCCTACAATGAGCAGTTCTTC. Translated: CSANRRYSSYNEQFF.